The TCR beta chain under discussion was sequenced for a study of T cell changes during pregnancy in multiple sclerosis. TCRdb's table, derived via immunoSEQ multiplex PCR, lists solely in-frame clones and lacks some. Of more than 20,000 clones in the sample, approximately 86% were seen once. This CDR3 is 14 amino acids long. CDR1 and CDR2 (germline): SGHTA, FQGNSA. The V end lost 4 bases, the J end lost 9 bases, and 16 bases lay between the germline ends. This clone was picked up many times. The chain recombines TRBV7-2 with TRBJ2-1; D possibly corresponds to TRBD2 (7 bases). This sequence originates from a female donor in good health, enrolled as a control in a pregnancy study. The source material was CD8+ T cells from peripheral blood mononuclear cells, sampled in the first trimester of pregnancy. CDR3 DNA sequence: TGTGCCAGCAGCTATCCACCGAGGGGGGGTGAGCAGTTCTTC. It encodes CASSYPPRGGEQFF.